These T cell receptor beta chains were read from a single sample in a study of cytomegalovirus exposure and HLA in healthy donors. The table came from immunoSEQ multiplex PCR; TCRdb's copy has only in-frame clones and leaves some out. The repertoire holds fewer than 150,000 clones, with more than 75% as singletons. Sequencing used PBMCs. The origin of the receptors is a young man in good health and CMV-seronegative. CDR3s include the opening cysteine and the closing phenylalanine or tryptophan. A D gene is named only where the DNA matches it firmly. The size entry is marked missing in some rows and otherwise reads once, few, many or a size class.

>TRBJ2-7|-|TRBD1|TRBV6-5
CASSYSRTGGPYEQYF
TGTGCCAGCAGTTACTCCCGGACAGGGGGACCCTACGAGCAGTACTTC
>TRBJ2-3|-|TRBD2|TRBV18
CASSPPFSGRQQQYF
TGTGCCAGCTCACCACCGTTCAGCGGGAGGCAACAGCAGTATTTT
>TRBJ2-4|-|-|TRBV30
CAWNRILAKNIQYF
TGTGCCTGGAACAGAATTTTAGCCAAAAACATTCAGTACTTC
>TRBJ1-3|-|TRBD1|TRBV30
CAWSVQGASGNTIYF
TGTGCCTGGAGCGTACAGGGGGCCTCTGGAAACACCATATATTTT
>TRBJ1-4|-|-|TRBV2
CASSETVNEKLFF
TGTGCCAGCAGTGAGACAGTTAATGAAAAACTGTTTTTT
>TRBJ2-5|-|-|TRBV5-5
CASSGGQETQYF
TGTGCCAGCAGCGGCGGTCAAGAGACCCAGTACTTC
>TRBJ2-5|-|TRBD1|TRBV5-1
CASSRTGDRDTQYF
TGCGCCAGCAGCAGGACAGGGGATCGGGATACCCAGTACTTC
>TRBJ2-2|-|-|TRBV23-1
CASSQSRPQVNTGELFF
TGCGCCAGCAGTCAATCCCGCCCACAGGTGAACACCGGGGAGCTGTTTTTT
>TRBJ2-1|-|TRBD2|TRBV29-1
CRAGGPNEQFF
TGCCGTGCGGGAGGGCCGAATGAGCAGTTCTTC
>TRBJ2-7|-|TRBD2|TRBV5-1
CASRIAGGYEQYF
TGCGCCAGCAGAATCGCGGGGGGCTACGAGCAGTACTTC
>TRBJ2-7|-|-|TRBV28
CASRIDSAYEQYF
TGTGCCAGCAGGATCGACTCCGCCTACGAGCAGTACTTC
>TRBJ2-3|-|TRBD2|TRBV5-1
CASNLFLAGGSSDTQYF
TGCGCCAGCAATTTATTCTTAGCGGGAGGATCTTCGGATACGCAGTATTTT
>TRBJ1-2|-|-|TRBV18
CASSPPSGPSYGYTF
TGTGCCAGCTCACCACCGTCAGGCCCGTCCTATGGCTACACCTTC
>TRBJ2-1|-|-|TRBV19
CASSRYRAVGNEQFF
TGTGCCAGTAGTCGCTACAGGGCAGTTGGCAATGAGCAGTTCTTC
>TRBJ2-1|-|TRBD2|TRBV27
CASTSSGRAKGQFF
TGTGCCAGCACTTCTAGCGGGAGGGCTAAAGGGCAGTTCTTC
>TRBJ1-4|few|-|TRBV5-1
CASSPNRPGNEKLFF
TGCGCCAGCAGCCCCAACAGACCAGGGAATGAAAAACTGTTTTTT
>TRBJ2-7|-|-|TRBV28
CASSLLGGSYEQYF
TGTGCCAGCAGTTTACTAGGCGGATCCTACGAGCAGTACTTC
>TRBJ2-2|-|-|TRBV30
CAWKGEGTGELFF
TGTGCCTGGAAGGGGGAGGGGACCGGGGAGCTGTTTTTT
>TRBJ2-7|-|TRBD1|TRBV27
CASSLGQEPYEQYF
TGTGCCAGCAGTCTAGGACAGGAACCCTACGAGCAGTACTTC
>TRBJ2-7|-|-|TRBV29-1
CSVDVTGNSYEQYF
TGCAGCGTTGATGTCACAGGGAACTCCTACGAGCAGTACTTC
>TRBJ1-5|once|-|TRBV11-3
CASSLWDTPIRQPQHF
TGTGCCAGCAGCTTGTGGGACACCCCAATCCGTCAGCCCCAGCATTTT
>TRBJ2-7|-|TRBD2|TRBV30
CAWSTFGTSGSYEQYF
TGTGCCTGGAGTACCTTCGGGACTAGCGGGAGTTACGAGCAGTACTTC
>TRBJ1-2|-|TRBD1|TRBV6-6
CASSPRDRGNYGYTF
TGTGCCAGCAGTCCCCGGGACAGGGGTAACTATGGCTACACCTTC
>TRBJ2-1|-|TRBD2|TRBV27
CASTPGGRLANEQFF
TGTGCCAGCACCCCTGGGGGGAGACTAGCTAATGAGCAGTTCTTC
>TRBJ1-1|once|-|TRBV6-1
CASSEVTGEAFF
TGTGCCAGCAGTGAAGTTACAGGGGAAGCTTTCTTT
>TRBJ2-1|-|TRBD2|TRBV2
CASSGRSGSYNEQFF
TGTGCCAGCAGCGGGCGGAGCGGGAGCTACAATGAGCAGTTCTTC
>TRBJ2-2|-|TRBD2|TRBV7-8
CASRRTSGSPGELFF
TGTGCCAGCAGGCGGACTAGCGGGAGTCCCGGGGAGCTGTTTTTT
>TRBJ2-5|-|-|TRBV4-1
CASSQSIGAVETQYF
TGCGCCAGCAGCCAAAGTATAGGGGCGGTGGAGACCCAGTACTTC
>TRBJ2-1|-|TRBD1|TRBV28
CAGRYFGTVFSYNEQFF
TGTGCCGGACGGTACTTTGGGACAGTCTTCTCCTACAATGAGCAGTTCTTC
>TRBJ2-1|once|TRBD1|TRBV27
CASSLATGGLYNEQFF
TGTGCCAGCAGTTTAGCGACAGGGGGTCTCTACAATGAGCAGTTCTTC
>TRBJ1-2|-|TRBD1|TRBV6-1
CASPIQGAFGGYTF
TGTGCCAGCCCAATACAGGGGGCTTTCGGTGGCTACACCTTC
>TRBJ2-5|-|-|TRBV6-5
CASSYSMSFQETQYF
TGTGCCAGCAGTTACTCTATGAGCTTTCAAGAGACCCAGTACTTC
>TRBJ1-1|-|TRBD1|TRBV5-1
CASSLGEVQGLTEAFF
TGCGCCAGCAGCTTGGGGGAGGTACAGGGGCTCACTGAAGCTTTCTTT
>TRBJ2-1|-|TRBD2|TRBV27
CASRLAGGPLNEQFF
TGTGCCAGCAGGCTAGCGGGAGGGCCTCTCAATGAGCAGTTCTTC
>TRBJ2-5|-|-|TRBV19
CASSSDYQETQYF
TGTGCCAGTAGTAGCGATTACCAAGAGACCCAGTACTTC
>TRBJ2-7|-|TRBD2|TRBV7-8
CASSTRLAGGFYEQYF
TGTGCCAGCAGCACGCGACTAGCGGGAGGGTTCTACGAGCAGTACTTC
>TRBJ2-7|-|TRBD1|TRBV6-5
CASRKTGQAEQYF
TGTGCCAGCAGGAAGACAGGGCAGGCCGAGCAGTACTTC
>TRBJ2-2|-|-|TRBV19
CACRQGSGELFF
TGTGCCTGTAGGCAGGGGTCCGGGGAGCTGTTTTTT
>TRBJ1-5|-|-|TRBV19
CASQGRPYSNQPQHF
TGTGCCAGTCAGGGCCGACCTTATAGCAATCAGCCCCAGCATTTT
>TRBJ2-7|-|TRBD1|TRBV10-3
CAISDATGRGYEQYF
TGTGCCATCAGTGATGCGACAGGGAGAGGATACGAGCAGTACTTC
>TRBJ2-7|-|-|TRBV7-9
CSSSPTPWTARAYEQYF
TGTTCCAGCAGCCCCACCCCTTGGACAGCCCGAGCCTACGAGCAGTACTTC
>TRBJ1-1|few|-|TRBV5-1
CASSLAGRGGGTEAFF
TGCGCCAGCAGCTTGGCCGGTAGGGGAGGGGGCACTGAAGCTTTCTTT
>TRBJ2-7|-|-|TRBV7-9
CASSLDIYEQYF
TGTGCCAGCAGCTTAGATATCTACGAGCAGTACTTC
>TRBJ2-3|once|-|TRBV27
CASSLGYQSTDTQYF
TGTGCCAGCAGTTTGGGCTACCAAAGCACAGATACGCAGTATTTT
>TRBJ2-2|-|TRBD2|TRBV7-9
CASSLRLAGEAGELFF
TGTGCCAGCAGCTTAAGGCTAGCGGGAGAGGCCGGGGAGCTGTTTTTT
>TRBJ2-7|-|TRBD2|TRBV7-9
CASSSGGRTVYEQYF
TGTGCCAGCAGCTCAGGCGGGAGGACCGTTTACGAGCAGTACTTC
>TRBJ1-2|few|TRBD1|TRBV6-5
CASSSGGQGVYGYTF
TGTGCCAGCAGCTCAGGGGGACAGGGGGTTTATGGCTACACCTTC
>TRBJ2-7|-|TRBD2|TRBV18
CASSPRLAGTYEQYF
TGTGCCAGCTCACCAAGACTAGCGGGGACGTACGAGCAGTACTTC
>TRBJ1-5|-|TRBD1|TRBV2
CASSEGTGGFQPQHF
TGTGCCAGCAGTGAAGGGACAGGGGGATTTCAGCCCCAGCATTTT
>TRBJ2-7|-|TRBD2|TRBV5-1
CASSWSLAGAGEQYF
TGCGCCAGCAGCTGGTCCTTAGCGGGAGCTGGGGAGCAGTACTTC
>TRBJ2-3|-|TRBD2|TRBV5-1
CASSSREGQADTQYF
TGCGCCAGCAGCTCTCGGGAGGGCCAGGCAGATACGCAGTATTTT
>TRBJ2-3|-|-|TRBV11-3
CASSFEGRGTDTQYF
TGTGCCAGCAGCTTCGAGGGCCGGGGCACAGATACGCAGTATTTT
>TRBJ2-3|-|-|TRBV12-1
CASNLPTTSGKGTRDTQYF
TGTGCCAGCAATTTGCCTACGACTAGCGGGAAGGGGACACGAGATACGCAGTATTTT
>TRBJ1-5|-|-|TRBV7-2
CASSLWENQPQHF
TGTGCCAGCAGCTTATGGGAGAATCAGCCCCAGCATTTT
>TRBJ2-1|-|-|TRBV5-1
CASSSGLSSYNEQFF
TGCGCCAGCAGCAGCGGGTTGAGCTCCTACAATGAGCAGTTCTTC
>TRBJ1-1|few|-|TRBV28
CASRGQGGTEAFF
TGTGCCAGCCGAGGGCAGGGAGGAACTGAAGCTTTCTTT
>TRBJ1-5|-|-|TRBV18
CASSQGHDQPQHF
TGTGCCAGCTCACAGGGGCACGATCAGCCCCAGCATTTT
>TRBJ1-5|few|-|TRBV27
CASSFIGRNQPQHF
TGTGCCAGCAGTTTTATAGGGAGAAATCAGCCCCAGCATTTT
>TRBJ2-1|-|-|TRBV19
CASNRAISGNEQFF
TGTGCCAGTAACAGGGCTATCTCTGGAAATGAGCAGTTCTTC